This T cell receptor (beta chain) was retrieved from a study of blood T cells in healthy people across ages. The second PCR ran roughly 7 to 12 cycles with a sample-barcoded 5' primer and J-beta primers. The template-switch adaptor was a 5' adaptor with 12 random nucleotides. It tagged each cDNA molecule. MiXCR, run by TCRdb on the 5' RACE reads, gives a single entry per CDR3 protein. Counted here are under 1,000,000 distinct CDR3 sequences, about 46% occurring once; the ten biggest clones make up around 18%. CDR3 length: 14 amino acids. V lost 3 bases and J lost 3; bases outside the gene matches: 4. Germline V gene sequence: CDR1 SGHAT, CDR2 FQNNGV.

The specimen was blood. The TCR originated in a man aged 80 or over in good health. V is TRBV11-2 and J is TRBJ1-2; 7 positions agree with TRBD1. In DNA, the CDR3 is TGTGCCAGCAGCTTTTCAGGGGGGGACTATGGCTACACCTTC. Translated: CASSFSGGDYGYTF.